This T cell receptor (beta chain) was captured by sequencing in a study of blood T cell repertoires in COVID-19. CDR3 size: 16 residues. Trimming removed 2 bases from V and 2 bases from J; junction bases left unmatched: 6. Per germline, CDR1 LGHDT and CDR2 YNNKEL (reference sequence). The protocol was immunoSEQ multiplex PCR, while the TCRdb copy is restricted to in-frame clones and leaves out a portion. The sample includes roughly 310,000 clones, under 95% seen only once; the top ten take about 2.4%. The sequence was obtained from a man aged 55 to 69 who had recovered from COVID-19. The chain is built from TRBV3-1 (or the pseudogene TRBV3-2) and TRBJ1-5, with 7 bases matching TRBD1. The sample comprised PBMCs or T cells enriched from blood (not recorded which). CDR3 sequence reads: CASSQTGVGGNQPQHF. CDR3 coding DNA: TGTGCCAGCAGCCAAACAGGGGTAGGCGGCAATCAGCCCCAGCATTTT.